These T cell receptor beta chains were read from a single sample in a study of cytomegalovirus exposure and HLA in healthy donors. Only in-frame clones appear in the TCRdb table, and some are missing; sequencing was by immunoSEQ multiplex PCR. Of under 95,000 clones in the sample, roughly three quarters were seen once. Material: PBMCs. All receptors derive from a woman in her 40s in good health and CMV-seropositive. The conserved cysteine and the conserved F or W are not part of the CDR3 here. The order of the fields is V gene, CDR3 protein.

v_call: TRBV20-1; cdr3_aa: SARRGLTD
v_call: TRBV11-3; cdr3_aa: ASGLTGTGAEQF
v_call: TRBV4-2; cdr3_aa: ASSPRDRGPTSYGYT
v_call: TRBV4-1; cdr3_aa: ASGQGVTEAF
v_call: TRBV25-1; cdr3_aa: ASSEFLNYGYT
v_call: TRBV27; cdr3_aa: ASGTGSLQPQH
v_call: TRBV25-1; cdr3_aa: ASSFQTSGAYNEQF
v_call: TRBV7-9; cdr3_aa: ASSPLGGEKLF
v_call: TRBV7-8; cdr3_aa: ASSLAGLGVDYT
v_call: TRBV6-1; cdr3_aa: ASSEGGRGREQPQH
v_call: TRBV12-5; cdr3_aa: ASGAPGQGVNEQF
v_call: TRBV9; cdr3_aa: ASSPVGGVTEAF